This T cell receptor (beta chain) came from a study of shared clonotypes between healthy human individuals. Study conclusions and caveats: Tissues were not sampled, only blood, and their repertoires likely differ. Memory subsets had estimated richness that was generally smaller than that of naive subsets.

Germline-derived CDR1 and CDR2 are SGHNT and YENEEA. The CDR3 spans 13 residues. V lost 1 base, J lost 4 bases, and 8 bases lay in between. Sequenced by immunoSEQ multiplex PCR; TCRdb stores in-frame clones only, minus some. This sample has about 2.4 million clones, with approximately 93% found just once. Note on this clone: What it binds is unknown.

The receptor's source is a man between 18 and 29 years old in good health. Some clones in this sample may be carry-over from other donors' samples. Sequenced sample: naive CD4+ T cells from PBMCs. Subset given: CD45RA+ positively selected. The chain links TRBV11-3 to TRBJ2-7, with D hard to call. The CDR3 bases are TGTGCCAGCAGCTTAGGTTCCGGATACGAGCAGTACTTC. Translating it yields CASSLGSGYEQYF.